These T cell receptor beta chains were read from a single sample in a study of blood T cell repertoires in COVID-19. TCRdb keeps only in-frame clones here, not all; method: immunoSEQ multiplex PCR. Among over 600,000 clones listed, 70% to 90% were seen once. Sequenced input: peripheral blood. These receptors were obtained from a woman between 18 and 30 years old with acute or convalescent COVID-19. Both conserved end residues are part of each CDR3.

V: TRBV4-2
J: TRBJ2-7
CDR3: CASSQDPGGGAGEQYF

V: TRBV24-1
J: TRBJ1-2
CDR3: CATSDSASRTGSHGYTF

V: TRBV6-4
J: TRBJ1-5
CDR3: CASSVQFNQPQHF

V: TRBV4-1
J: TRBJ2-5
CDR3: CASSIRPGTPQETQYF

V: TRBV5-4
J: TRBJ2-3
CDR3: CASSLNAGGTDTQYF

V: TRBV2
J: TRBJ1-6
CDR3: CASIGVAGFRGNSPLHF

V: TRBV27
J: TRBJ1-2
CDR3: CASSLYATGNGYTF

V: TRBV20-1
J: TRBJ1-2
CDR3: CSASPIGTGARYTF

V: TRBV9
J: TRBJ1-1
CDR3: CASNPFRGSGPEAFF

V: TRBV5-5
J: TRBJ2-1
CDR3: CASSFIGFGTGGRDEQFF

V: TRBV1
J: TRBJ1-1
CDR3: CTSSQDQGLRTEAFF

V: TRBV24-1
J: TRBJ1-4
CDR3: CATSDLWEGEEKLFF

V: TRBV13
J: TRBJ1-1
CDR3: CASSFTLNTEAFF

V: TRBV5-1
J: TRBJ2-7
CDR3: CASRVDRGPLDEQYF

V: TRBV23-1
J: TRBJ2-4
CDR3: CASAKTGGVNIQYF

V: TRBV15
J: TRBJ2-7
CDR3: CATSRTTGKYEQYF

V: TRBV7-6
J: TRBJ1-6
CDR3: CASSLSITGNSPLHF

V: TRBV7-9
J: TRBJ1-3
CDR3: CASSLGTDSGNTIYF

V: TRBV18
J: TRBJ1-4
CDR3: CASSRAVQGPNEKLFF

V: TRBV10-2
J: TRBJ1-2
CDR3: CASRRDSYGYTF

V: TRBV5-1
J: TRBJ1-2
CDR3: CASSVQEGYGYTF

V: TRBV28
J: TRBJ1-1
CDR3: CASSTEGGNTEAFF

V: TRBV9
J: TRBJ2-2
CDR3: CASSALSGELFF

V: TRBV5-5
J: TRBJ2-2
CDR3: CASTEGGTGELFF